This T cell receptor beta chain comes out of a study of blood T cell repertoires in COVID-19. For the study at large: Spain, Italy and the United States supplied samples that represented acute and convalescent COVID-19. Sources were T cells, B-cell-depleted T cells, or PBMCs; the material itself was cDNA or gDNA.

As originally analysed: Researchers report that nucleated cell counts were estimated from reference gene primer amplification. The assay was immunoSEQ multiplex PCR, and TCRdb's table has in-frame clones only and misses some. Clone size and V and J calls were adopted from that table, with D and trimming inferred from the DNA. The sample consists of 95,000 to 150,000 clones, around nine tenths of them appearing once. CDR1 is GTSNPN and CDR2 is SVGIG in the germline V gene (reference sequence). CDR3 length equals 15 residues. Trimming shortened V by 4 bases and J by 0 bases, and 13 bases separated the two germline ends.

This clonotype originated in a woman between 45 and 65 years old with active or convalescent COVID-19. The chain employs TRBV30 and TRBJ1-5; tentatively, D is TRBD1 (6 bases). Material for sequencing was peripheral blood. CDR3 bases: TGTGCCTGGAACACGGGAGGGGGTAGCAATCAGCCCCAGCATTTT. Its translation is CAWNTGGGSNQPQHF.